This T cell receptor (beta chain) is drawn from a study of human T cells and chemical hapten exposure. This clonotype was counted ten times or more. Germline CDR1 SGHRS, CDR2 YFSETQ. With 2 bases removed from V and 2 bases from J, the gap between germline ends came to 16 bases. CDR3 length: 17 amino acids. Indicated time point: patch test 1, 2 weeks after DPC sensitization. Treatment specified: therapeutic diphenylcyclopropenone sensitization with weekly scalp DPC. TCRdb re-called the RACE reads through MiXCR, storing one row per CDR3 protein. The table has fewer than 500,000 distinct CDR3 sequences, 4% to 5.5% seen once.

The TCR comes from a woman aged 50 to 60 with alopecia areata. Some clones in this sample may be carry-over from other donors' samples. V usage is TRBV5-1 and J usage is TRBJ1-4, with no clear D. This material consisted of whole blood, taken in connection with sensitization to the hapten diphenylcyclopropenone (DPC). For the CDR3, the DNA is TGCGCCAGCAGCTTCGCGGGGAACGGCGTTACTAATGAAAAACTGTTTTTT. It yields the protein CASSFAGNGVTNEKLFF. Combining the CDR3 with reference TRBV5-1 and TRBJ1-4 gives the whole variable domain KAGVTQTPRYLIKTRGQQVTLSCSPISGHRSVSWYQQTPGQGLQFLFEYFSETQRNKGNFPGRFSGRQFSNSRSEMNVSTLELGDSALYLCASSFAGNGVTNEKLFFGSGTQLSVL.